This entry is about one TCR beta chain. The antigen is not known. Profiling relied on immunoSEQ multiplex PCR, and the TCRdb table lists in-frame clones only, not all of them. Among 220,000 or so clones listed, 75% to 90% were seen once. CDR1 is SGHDT and CDR2 is YYEEEE in the germline V gene. V was pared by 2 bases and J by 5 bases, with 5 bases of the junction left unmatched. The CDR3 is 14 amino acids. This record comes from a study of cytomegalovirus exposure and HLA in healthy donors. Notes on the study in general: The TCR clusters that emerged in the first cohort tended, a later analysis found, to co-occur in the 120 or so validation repertoires.

This clonotype was obtained from a woman aged 25-40 years in good health and CMV-seropositive. J is TRBJ1-1 and V is TRBV5-6; TRBD1 matches 8 bases. The sample consisted of PBMCs. The CDR3 protein is CASSFTQGATEAFF. The CDR3 nucleotides are TGTGCCAGCAGCTTCACCCAGGGGGCGACTGAAGCTTTCTTT.